Given below is one TCR beta chain in context. Its antigen is unidentified. The record originates from a study of regulatory T cells in long-lasting Graves disease. Study-wide background: By definition, persistent Graves' disease involved antithyroid drugs for over 5 years alongside positive TSH receptor antibodies.

The sample's time point: persistent/refractory GD, antithyroid drugs over 5 years with positive TRAb. From PBMCs, RNA was extracted and then used to make the TCR library. With V trimmed by 2 bases and J by 1 base, 7 bases remained unmatched. The CDR3 loop spans 17 amino acids. Findings and limits, study-wide: Relative to newly diagnosed Graves' patients, persistent ones had lower TCR diversity.

TCR beta libraries were built with iRepertoire HTBI primers and Arm-PCR of CDR3 regions. TCRdb called the multiplex PCR reads again in MiXCR, with one record for every CDR3 protein. The sample comprises about 660,000 distinct CDR3 sequences, 25% to 35% of which are singletons, and about two fifths rests with the top ten. This rearrangement joins TRBV12-3 or TRBV12-4 to TRBJ1-5, with 8 bases that match TRBD1. The sequenced sample was peripheral blood mononuclear cells (PBMCs), obtained when the disease was refractory, from a patient treated with antithyroid drugs. The TCR sequence derives from a female donor with Graves disease. The CDR3 DNA follows: TGTGCCAGCAGTTTAAAGGGGGCAGGGGGCAGCAATCAGCCCCAGCATTTT. It specifies CASSLKGAGGSNQPQHF.